This section outlines one T cell receptor (beta chain) sequence together with its context. Its specificity is not known. A minimum of 7 million PBMCs was isolated per sample. Primers used in a second PCR of roughly 7 to 12 cycles were a sample-barcoded 5' primer and a J-beta primer mix. TCRdb reprocessed the 5' RACE reads via MiXCR and lists one record per CDR3 protein. Of around 870,000 distinct CDR3 sequences listed, under 30% were seen once; the top ten hold around 15%. These data belong to a study of blood T cells in healthy people across ages. Study background: Roughly one uniquely barcoded beta molecule per two T cells was captured. Overall study results and limits: A roughly linear fall in TCR beta diversity per million T cells was seen with increasing age.

The CDR3 is made up of 15 amino acids. Trimming took off 1 base at V and 8 bases at J, with 15 bases between the two ends. Per germline, CDR1 SGDLS and CDR2 YYNGEE. The clonotype comes from a woman of 80 years or more in good health. This sequence joins TRBV9 and TRBJ1-4; D is ambiguous. The sequenced material came from blood. DNA of the CDR3: TGTGCCAGCAGCGTAAGCGGGTCTTGGGGAGAAAAACTGTTTTTT. Its translation: CASSVSGSWGEKLFF. The full variable domain, its missing parts supplied by reference TRBV9 and TRBJ1-4, is DSGVTQTPKHLITATGQRVTLRCSPRSGDLSVYWYQQSLDQGLQFLIQYYNGEERAKGNILERFSAQQFPDLHSELNLSSLELGDSALYFCASSVSGSWGEKLFFGSGTQLSVL.